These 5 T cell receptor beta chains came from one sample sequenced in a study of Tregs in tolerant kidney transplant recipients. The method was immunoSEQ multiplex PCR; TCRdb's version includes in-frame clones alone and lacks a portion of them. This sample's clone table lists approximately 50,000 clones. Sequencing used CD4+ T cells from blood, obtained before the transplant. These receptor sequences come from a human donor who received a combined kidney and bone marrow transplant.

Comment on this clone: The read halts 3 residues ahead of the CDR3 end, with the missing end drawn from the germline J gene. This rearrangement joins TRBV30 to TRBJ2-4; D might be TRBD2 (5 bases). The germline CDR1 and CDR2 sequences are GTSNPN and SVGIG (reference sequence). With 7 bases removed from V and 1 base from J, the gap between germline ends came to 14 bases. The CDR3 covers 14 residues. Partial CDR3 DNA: TGTGCCTCAGAGGGTGGAGGCGCCAAAAACATT. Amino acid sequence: CASEGGGAKNI. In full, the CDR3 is CASEGGGAKNIQYF.

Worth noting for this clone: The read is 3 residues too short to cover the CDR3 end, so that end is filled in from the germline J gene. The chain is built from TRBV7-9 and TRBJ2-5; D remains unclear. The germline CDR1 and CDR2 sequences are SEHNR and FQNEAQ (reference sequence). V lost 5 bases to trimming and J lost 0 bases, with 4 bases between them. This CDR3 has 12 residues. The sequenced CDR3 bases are TGTGCCAGCAGCCCTTACCAAGAGACC. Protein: CASSPYQET. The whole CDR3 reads CASSPYQETQYF. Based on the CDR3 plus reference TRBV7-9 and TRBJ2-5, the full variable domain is DTGVSQNPRHKITKRGQNVTFRCDPISEHNRLYWYRQTLGQGPEFLTYFQNEAQLEKSRLLSDRFSAERPKGSFSTLEIQRTEQGDSAMYLCASSPYQETQYFGPGTRLLVL.

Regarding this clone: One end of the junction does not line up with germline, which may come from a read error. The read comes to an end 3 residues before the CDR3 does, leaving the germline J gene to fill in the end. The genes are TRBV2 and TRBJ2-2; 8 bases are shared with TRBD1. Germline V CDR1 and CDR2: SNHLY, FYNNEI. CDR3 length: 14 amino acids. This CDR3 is CAGRQGYNTGELFF. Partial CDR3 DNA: TGTGCCGGCAGACAGGGGTACAACACCGGGGAG.

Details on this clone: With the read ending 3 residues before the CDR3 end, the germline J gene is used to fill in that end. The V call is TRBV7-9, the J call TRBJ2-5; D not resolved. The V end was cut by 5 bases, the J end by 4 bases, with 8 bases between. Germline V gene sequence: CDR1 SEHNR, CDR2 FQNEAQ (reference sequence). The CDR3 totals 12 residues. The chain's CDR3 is CASSPQGETQYF. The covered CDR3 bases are TGTGCCAGCAGCCCACAAGGAGAGACC.

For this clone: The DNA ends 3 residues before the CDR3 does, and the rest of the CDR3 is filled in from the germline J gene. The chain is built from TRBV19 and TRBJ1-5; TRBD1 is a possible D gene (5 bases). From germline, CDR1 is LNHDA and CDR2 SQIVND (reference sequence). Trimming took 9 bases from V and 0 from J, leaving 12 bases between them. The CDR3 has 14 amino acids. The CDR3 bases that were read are TGTGCCAGCAAGACAGAGTATAGCAATCAGCCC. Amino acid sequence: CASKTEYSNQP. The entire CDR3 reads CASKTEYSNQPQHF.